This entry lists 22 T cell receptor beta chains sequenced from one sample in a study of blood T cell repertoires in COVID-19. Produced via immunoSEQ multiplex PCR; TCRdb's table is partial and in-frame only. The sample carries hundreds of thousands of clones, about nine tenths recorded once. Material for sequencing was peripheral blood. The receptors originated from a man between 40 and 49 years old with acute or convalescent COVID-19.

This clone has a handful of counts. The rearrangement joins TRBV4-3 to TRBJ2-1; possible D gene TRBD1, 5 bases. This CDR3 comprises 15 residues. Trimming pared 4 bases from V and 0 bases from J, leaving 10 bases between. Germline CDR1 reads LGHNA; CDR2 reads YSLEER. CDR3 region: CASSRQLSSYNEQFF. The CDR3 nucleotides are TGCGCCAGCAGCCGACAGCTCAGCTCCTACAATGAGCAGTTCTTC.

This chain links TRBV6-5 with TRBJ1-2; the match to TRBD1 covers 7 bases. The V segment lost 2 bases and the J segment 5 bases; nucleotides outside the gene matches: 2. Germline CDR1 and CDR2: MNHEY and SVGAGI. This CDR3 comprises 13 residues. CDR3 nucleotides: TGTGCCAGCAGTTACGCAGGGGGGTATGGCTACACCTTC. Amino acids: CASSYAGGYGYTF.

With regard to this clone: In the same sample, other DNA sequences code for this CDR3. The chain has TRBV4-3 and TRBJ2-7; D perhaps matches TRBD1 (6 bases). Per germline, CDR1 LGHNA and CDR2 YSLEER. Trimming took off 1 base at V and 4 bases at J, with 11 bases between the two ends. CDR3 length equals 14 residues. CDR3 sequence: CASSQVAGAYEQYF. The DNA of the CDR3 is TGCGCCAGCAGCCAAGTCGCAGGGGCGTACGAGCAGTACTTC.

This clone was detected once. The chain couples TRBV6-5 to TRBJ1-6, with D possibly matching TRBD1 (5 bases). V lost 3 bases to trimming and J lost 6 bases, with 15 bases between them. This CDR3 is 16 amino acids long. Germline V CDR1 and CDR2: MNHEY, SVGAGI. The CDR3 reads CASSYSDSDVNSPLHF. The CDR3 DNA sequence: TGTGCCAGCAGTTATTCAGACAGTGATGTTAATTCACCCCTCCACTTT.

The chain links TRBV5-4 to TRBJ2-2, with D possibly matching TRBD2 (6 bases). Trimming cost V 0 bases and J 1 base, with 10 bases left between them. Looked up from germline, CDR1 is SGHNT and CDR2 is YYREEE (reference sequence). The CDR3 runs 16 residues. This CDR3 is CASSLGRGLNTGELFF. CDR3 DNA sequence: TGTGCCAGCAGCTTGGGGAGGGGATTGAACACCGGGGAGCTGTTTTTT.

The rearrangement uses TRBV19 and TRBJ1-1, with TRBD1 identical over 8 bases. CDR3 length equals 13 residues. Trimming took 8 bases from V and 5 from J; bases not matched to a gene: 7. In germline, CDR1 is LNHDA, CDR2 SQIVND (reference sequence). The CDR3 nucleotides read TGTGCCAGTCGCCAGGGGGCGCGAACTGAAGCTTTCTTT. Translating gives CASRQGARTEAFF.

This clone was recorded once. In DNA form, the CDR3 reads TGTGCCAGCAGCGGGACTAGCGGGAGTCCCTACGAGCAGTACTTC. Residues: CASSGTSGSPYEQYF. The rearrangement uses TRBV11-2 and TRBJ2-7, with 14 nucleotides matching TRBD2. The J segment lost 2 bases and the V segment lost 5 bases, leaving 2 bases of the junction unmatched. Germline V gene sequence: CDR1 SGHAT, CDR2 FQNNGV. The CDR3 sequence is 15 residues long.

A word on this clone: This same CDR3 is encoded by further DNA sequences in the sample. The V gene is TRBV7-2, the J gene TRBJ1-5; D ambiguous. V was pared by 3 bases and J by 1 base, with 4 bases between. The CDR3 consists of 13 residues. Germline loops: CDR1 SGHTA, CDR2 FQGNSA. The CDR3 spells CASSFYSNQPQHF. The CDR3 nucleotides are TGTGCCAGCAGCTTCTACAGCAATCAGCCCCAGCATTTT.

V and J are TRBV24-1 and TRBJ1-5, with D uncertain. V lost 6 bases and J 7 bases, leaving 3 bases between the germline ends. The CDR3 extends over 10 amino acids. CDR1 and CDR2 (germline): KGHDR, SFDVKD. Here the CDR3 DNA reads TGTGCCACCAGTTTACAGCCCCAGCATTTT. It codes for CATSLQPQHF.

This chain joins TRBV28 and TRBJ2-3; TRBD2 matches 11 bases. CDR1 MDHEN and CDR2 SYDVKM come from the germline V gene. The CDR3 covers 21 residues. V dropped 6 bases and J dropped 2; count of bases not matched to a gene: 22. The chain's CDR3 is CASSRPVLAGALAPPTDTQYF. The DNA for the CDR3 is TGTGCCAGCAGCCGACCCGTACTAGCGGGAGCTTTGGCCCCGCCCACAGATACGCAGTATTTT.

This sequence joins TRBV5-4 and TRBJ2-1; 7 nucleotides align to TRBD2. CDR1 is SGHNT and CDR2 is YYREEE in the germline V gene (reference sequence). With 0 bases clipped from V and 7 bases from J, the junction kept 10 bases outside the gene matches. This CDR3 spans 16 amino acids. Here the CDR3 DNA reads TGTGCCAGCAGCTTGGCCTGGGGGGGTCTCTTGAATGAGCAGTTCTTC. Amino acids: CASSLAWGGLLNEQFF.

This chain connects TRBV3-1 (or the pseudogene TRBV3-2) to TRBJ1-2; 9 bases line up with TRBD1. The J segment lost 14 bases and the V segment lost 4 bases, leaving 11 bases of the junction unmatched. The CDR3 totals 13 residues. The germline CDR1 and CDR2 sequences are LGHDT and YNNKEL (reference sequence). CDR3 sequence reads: CASSRQKDRGRTF. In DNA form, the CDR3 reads TGTGCCAGCAGCCGACAGAAGGACAGGGGTCGGACCTTC.

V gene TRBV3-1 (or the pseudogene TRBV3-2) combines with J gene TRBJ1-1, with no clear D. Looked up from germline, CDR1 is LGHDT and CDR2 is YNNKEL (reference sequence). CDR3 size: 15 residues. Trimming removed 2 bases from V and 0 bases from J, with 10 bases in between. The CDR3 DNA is TGTGCCAGCAGCCAACAGGATATAATGAACACTGAAGCTTTCTTT. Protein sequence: CASSQQDIMNTEAFF.

The CDR3 sequence is CACRALGRGFF. In DNA form, the CDR3 reads TGTGCCTGTAGGGCGTTGGGGAGGGGGTTCTTC. The V gene is TRBV30, the J gene TRBJ2-1; 7 nucleotides align to TRBD2. Per germline, CDR1 GTSNPN and CDR2 SVGIG (reference sequence). The CDR3 is made up of 11 amino acids. Trimming at V came to 6 bases and at J to 15 bases, leaving 11 bases not matched to a gene.

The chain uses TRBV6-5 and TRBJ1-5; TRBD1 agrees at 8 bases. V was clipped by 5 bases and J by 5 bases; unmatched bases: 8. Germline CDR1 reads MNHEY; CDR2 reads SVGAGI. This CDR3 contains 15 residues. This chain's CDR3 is CASSPRGQGYQPQHF. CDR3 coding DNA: TGTGCCAGCAGTCCCCGTGGACAGGGTTATCAGCCCCAGCATTTT.

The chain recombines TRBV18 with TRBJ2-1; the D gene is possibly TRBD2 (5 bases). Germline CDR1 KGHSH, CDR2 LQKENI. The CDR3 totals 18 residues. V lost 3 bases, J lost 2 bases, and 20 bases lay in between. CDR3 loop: CASSPLLLTSGAYNEQFF. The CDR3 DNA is TGTGCCAGCTCACCCTTACTCCTAACCAGCGGCGCCTACAATGAGCAGTTCTTC.

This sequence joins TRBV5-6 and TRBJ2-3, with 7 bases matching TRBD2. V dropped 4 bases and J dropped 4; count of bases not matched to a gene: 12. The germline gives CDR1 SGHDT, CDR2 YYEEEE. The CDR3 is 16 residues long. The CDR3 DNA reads TGTGCCAGCAGCCTAGGGGCCCTAGCGGTCCCAGATACGCAGTATTTT. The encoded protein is CASSLGALAVPDTQYF.

CDR3 loop: CASSLVLAPNNEQFF. In DNA, the CDR3 is TGCGCCAGCAGCTTGGTCCTAGCGCCTAACAATGAGCAGTTCTTC. V gene TRBV5-1 combines with J gene TRBJ2-1, with D perhaps TRBD2 (6 bases). Germline-derived CDR1 and CDR2 are SGHRS and YFSETQ. V was cut by 0 bases and J by 5 bases, with 12 bases left in between. The CDR3 has 15 residues.

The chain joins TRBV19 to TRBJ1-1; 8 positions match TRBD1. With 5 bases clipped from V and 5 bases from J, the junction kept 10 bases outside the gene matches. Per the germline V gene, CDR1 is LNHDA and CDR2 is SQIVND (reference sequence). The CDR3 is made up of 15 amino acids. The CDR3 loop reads CASSVGTGIGTEAFF. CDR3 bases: TGTGCCAGTAGTGTGGGGACAGGAATTGGAACTGAAGCTTTCTTT.

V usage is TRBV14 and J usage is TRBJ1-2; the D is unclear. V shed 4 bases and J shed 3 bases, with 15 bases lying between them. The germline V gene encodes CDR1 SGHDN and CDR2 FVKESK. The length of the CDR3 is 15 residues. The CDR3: CASSPRDRIDYGYTF. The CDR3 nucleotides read TGTGCCAGCAGCCCCCGGGATCGTATCGACTATGGCTACACCTTC.

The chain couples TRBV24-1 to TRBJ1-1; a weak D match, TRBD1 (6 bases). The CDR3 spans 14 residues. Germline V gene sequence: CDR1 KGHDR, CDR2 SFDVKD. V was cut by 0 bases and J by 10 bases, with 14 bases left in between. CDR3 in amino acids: CATSDLYGQRGAFF. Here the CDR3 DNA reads TGTGCCACCAGTGATTTGTACGGACAGAGAGGAGCTTTCTTT.

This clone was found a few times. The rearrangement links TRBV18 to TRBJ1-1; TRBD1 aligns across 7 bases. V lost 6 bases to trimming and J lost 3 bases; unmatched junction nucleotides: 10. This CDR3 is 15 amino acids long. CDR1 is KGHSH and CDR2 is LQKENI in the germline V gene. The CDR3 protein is CASSLKGAGYTEAFF. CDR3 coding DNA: TGTGCCAGCTCCCTCAAGGGGGCGGGGTACACTGAAGCTTTCTTT.